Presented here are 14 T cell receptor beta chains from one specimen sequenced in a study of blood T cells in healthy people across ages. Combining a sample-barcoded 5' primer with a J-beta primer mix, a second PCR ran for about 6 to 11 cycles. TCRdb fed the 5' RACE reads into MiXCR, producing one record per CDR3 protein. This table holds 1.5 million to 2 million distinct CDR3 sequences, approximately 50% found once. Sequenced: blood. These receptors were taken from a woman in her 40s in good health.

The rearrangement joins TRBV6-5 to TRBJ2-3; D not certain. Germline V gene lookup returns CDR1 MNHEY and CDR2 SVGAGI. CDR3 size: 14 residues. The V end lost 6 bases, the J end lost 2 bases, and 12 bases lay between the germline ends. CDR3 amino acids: CASRPLSATDTQYF. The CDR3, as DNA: TGTGCCAGCAGGCCCCTATCGGCCACAGATACGCAGTATTTT.

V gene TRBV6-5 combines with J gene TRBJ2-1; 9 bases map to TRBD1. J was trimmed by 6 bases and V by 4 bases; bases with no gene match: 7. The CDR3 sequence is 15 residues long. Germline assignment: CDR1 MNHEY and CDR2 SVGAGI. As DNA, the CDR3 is TGTGCCAGCAGTTGCAGGACAGGGGAAGTCAATGAGCAGTTCTTC. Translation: CASSCRTGEVNEQFF.

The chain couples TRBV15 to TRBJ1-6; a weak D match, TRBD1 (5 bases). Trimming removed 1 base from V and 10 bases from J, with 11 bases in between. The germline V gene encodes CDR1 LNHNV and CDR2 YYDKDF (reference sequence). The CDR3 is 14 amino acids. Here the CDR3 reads CATSRGEGNSPLHF. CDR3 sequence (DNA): TGTGCCACCAGCAGAGGTGAGGGGAACTCACCCCTCCACTTT.

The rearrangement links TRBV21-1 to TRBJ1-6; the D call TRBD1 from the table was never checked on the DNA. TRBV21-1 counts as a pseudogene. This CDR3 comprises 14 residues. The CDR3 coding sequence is TGTGCCAGCAGAAGGGACAGGGCTCGTTCACCCCTCCACTTT. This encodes CASRRDRARSPLHF.

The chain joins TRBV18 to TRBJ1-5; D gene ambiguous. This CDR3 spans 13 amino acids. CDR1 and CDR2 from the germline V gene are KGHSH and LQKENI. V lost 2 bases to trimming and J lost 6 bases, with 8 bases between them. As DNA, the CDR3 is TGTGCCAGCTCACCAACACGGGGTCAGCCCCAGCATTTT. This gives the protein CASSPTRGQPQHF.

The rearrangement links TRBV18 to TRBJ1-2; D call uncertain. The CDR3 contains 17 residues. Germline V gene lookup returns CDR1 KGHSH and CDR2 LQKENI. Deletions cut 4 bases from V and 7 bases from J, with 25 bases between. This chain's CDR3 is CASSRGALVSSSPGYTF. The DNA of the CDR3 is TGTGCCAGCTCACGAGGTGCACTAGTTAGTTCTTCGCCTGGCTACACCTTC. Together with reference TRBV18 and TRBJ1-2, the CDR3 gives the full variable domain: NAGVMQNPRHLVRRRGQEARLRCSPMKGHSHVYWYRQLPEEGLKFMVYLQKENIIDESGMPKERFSAEFPKEGPSILRIQQVVRGDSAAYFCASSRGALVSSSPGYTFGSGTRLTVV.

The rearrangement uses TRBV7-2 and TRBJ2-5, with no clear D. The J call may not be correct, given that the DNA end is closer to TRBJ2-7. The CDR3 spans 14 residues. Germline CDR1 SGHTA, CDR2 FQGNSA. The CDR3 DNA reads TGTGCCAGCAGCCTAACTTTGGGCAGCCACGAGCAGTACTTC. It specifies CASSLTLGSHEQYF.

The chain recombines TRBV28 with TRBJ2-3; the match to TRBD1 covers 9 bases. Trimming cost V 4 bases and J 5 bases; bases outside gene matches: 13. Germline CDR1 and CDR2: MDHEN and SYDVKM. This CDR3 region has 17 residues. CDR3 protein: CASSSTGSGTGIDTQYF. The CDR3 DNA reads TGTGCCAGCAGTTCCACCGGATCCGGGACAGGGATAGATACGCAGTATTTT.

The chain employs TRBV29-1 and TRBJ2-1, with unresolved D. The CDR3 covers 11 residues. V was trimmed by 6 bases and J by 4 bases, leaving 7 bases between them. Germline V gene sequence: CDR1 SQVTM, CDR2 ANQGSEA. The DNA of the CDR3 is TGCAGCGTAAACGCTTACAATGAGCAGTTCTTC. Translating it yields CSVNAYNEQFF.

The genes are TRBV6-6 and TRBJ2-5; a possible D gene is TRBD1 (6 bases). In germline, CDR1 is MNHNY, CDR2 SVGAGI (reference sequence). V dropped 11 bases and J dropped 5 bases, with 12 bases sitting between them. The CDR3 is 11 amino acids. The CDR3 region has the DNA TGTGCCGGGCCAAGGGGGGAGACCCAGTACTTC. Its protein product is CAGPRGETQYF.

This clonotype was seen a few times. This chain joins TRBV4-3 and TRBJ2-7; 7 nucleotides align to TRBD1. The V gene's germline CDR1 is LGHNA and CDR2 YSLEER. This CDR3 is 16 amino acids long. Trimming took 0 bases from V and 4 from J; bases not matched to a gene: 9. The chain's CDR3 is CASSQDAGGESYEQYF. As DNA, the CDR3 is TGCGCCAGCAGCCAAGATGCAGGGGGAGAGAGTTACGAGCAGTACTTC.

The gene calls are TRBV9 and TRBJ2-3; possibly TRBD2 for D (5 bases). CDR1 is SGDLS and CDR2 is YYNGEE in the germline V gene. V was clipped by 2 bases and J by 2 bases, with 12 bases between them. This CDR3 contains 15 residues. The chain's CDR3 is CASSVGELLTDTQYF. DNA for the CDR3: TGTGCCAGCAGCGTCGGGGAGCTACTCACAGATACGCAGTATTTT.

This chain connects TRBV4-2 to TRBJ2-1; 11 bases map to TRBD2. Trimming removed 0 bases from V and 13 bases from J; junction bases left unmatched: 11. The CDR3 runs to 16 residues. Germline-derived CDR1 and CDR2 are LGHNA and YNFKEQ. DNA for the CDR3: TGTGCCAGCAGCCAAGAGGGACTAGCGGTCTCCGGGACCCAGTTCTTC. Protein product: CASSQEGLAVSGTQFF.

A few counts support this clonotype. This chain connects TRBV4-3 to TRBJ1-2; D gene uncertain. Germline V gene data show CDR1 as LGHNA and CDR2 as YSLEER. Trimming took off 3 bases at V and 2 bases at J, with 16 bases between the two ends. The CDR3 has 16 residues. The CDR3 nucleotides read TGCGCCAGCAGCCAGGATCCCCAGGTTCTAAACTATGGCTACACCTTC. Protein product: CASSQDPQVLNYGYTF.